Listed below are T cell receptor beta chains from one sample, sequenced in a study of blood T cell repertoires in COVID-19. The protocol was immunoSEQ multiplex PCR, while the TCRdb copy is restricted to in-frame clones and leaves out a portion. The repertoire holds about 30,000 clones, with 85% to 90% as singletons. The sample comprised peripheral blood. Receptor source: a human donor in a cohort sampled during active COVID-19. The donor label of this sample is uncertain. Both conserved end residues are part of each CDR3. The D gene is left open where the match is weak. A row's size may be missing; if present it is once, few, many or a size class.

clone size: -
J gene: TRBJ2-5
D gene: -
V gene: TRBV7-6
CDR3 DNA: TGTGCCAGCAGCTTATTTTGGGGGGTCGCCCAAGAGACCCAGTACTTC
CDR3 protein: CASSLFWGVAQETQYF

clone size: -
J gene: TRBJ2-3
D gene: TRBD2
V gene: TRBV7-9
CDR3 DNA: TGTGCCAGCAGCCCGACCCCAGCGGGAGCGGTAGATACGCAGTATTTT
CDR3 protein: CASSPTPAGAVDTQYF

clone size: few
J gene: TRBJ1-5
D gene: TRBD1
V gene: TRBV2
CDR3 DNA: TGTGCCTCCACCGGGACAGGGGCCGGACAGCCCCAGCATTTT
CDR3 protein: CASTGTGAGQPQHF

clone size: once
J gene: TRBJ2-1
D gene: -
V gene: TRBV3-1/TRBV3-2
CDR3 DNA: TGTGCCAGCAGCCAAGGAGGTGCGGCGGTTTACAATGAGCAGTTCTTC
CDR3 protein: CASSQGGAAVYNEQFF

clone size: -
J gene: TRBJ2-3
D gene: TRBD2
V gene: TRBV30
CDR3 DNA: TGTGCCTGGGGGACTAGCGGGAGCCGCACAGATACGCAGTATTTT
CDR3 protein: CAWGTSGSRTDTQYF

clone size: once
J gene: TRBJ2-2
D gene: -
V gene: TRBV9
CDR3 DNA: TGTGCCAGCAGCGTAGGGATGGTAGGGGTCACCGGGGAGCTGTTTTTT
CDR3 protein: CASSVGMVGVTGELFF

clone size: -
J gene: TRBJ2-3
D gene: TRBD2
V gene: TRBV7-9
CDR3 DNA: TGTGCCAGCAGCACAACTAGCGGGAGTGATACGCAGTATTTT
CDR3 protein: CASSTTSGSDTQYF

clone size: -
J gene: TRBJ2-2
D gene: TRBD1
V gene: TRBV19
CDR3 DNA: TGTGCCAGTAGTATAGGGACAGGGGGCACCGGGGAGCTGTTTTTT
CDR3 protein: CASSIGTGGTGELFF

clone size: -
J gene: TRBJ2-7
D gene: -
V gene: TRBV5-4
CDR3 DNA: TGTGCCAGCAGCCAGGACAGTTCCGAGCGCGAGCAGTACTTC
CDR3 protein: CASSQDSSEREQYF

clone size: -
J gene: TRBJ2-2
D gene: TRBD2
V gene: TRBV28
CDR3 DNA: TGTGCCAGCAGTTCACTCTCGGGACTAGCCGCGAACACCGGGGAGCTGTTTTTT
CDR3 protein: CASSSLSGLAANTGELFF

clone size: -
J gene: TRBJ2-5
D gene: TRBD2
V gene: TRBV7-2
CDR3 DNA: TGTGCCAGCAGCTTAGAGGTTACTAGCGCAAAAGAGACCCAGTACTTC
CDR3 protein: CASSLEVTSAKETQYF

clone size: -
J gene: TRBJ1-1
D gene: TRBD1
V gene: TRBV7-8
CDR3 DNA: TGTGCCAGCAGACCCGGGACAGGGGTATTAACTGAAGCTTTCTTT
CDR3 protein: CASRPGTGVLTEAFF

clone size: -
J gene: TRBJ1-2
D gene: TRBD1
V gene: TRBV7-2
CDR3 DNA: TGTGCCAGCACCCGGGACAGGACTAACTATGGCTACACCTTC
CDR3 protein: CASTRDRTNYGYTF

clone size: -
J gene: TRBJ2-1
D gene: TRBD1
V gene: TRBV2
CDR3 DNA: TGTGCCAGCAGGAAATACACCGGGACAGGGGGCAGGGATGAGCAGTTCTTC
CDR3 protein: CASRKYTGTGGRDEQFF

clone size: few
J gene: TRBJ2-7
D gene: -
V gene: TRBV19
CDR3 DNA: TGTGCCAGTAGTCCCCGGGGACACCCCTACGAGCAGTACTTC
CDR3 protein: CASSPRGHPYEQYF

clone size: few
J gene: TRBJ2-1
D gene: TRBD2
V gene: TRBV6-5
CDR3 DNA: TGTGCCGCCCGGACTAGCTTCTATGAGCAGTTCTTC
CDR3 protein: CAARTSFYEQFF

clone size: -
J gene: TRBJ2-7
D gene: -
V gene: TRBV28
CDR3 DNA: TGTGCCAGCAGTTTAGGCCTGGTCACTAGTTCCTACGAGCAGTACTTC
CDR3 protein: CASSLGLVTSSYEQYF

clone size: -
J gene: TRBJ2-3
D gene: TRBD1
V gene: TRBV19
CDR3 DNA: TGTGCCACCGCCGACAGGGTGAGGAGCACAGATACGCAGTATTTT
CDR3 protein: CATADRVRSTDTQYF

clone size: -
J gene: TRBJ2-7
D gene: TRBD1
V gene: TRBV23-1
CDR3 DNA: TGCGCCAGTCCTCCGGGACAGGGGGCGCTTGAGCAGTACTTC
CDR3 protein: CASPPGQGALEQYF

clone size: -
J gene: TRBJ2-3
D gene: TRBD2
V gene: TRBV10-3
CDR3 DNA: TGTGCCATCAGTGATCGCCGGGAGGTAGATACGCAGTATTTT
CDR3 protein: CAISDRREVDTQYF

clone size: once
J gene: TRBJ2-6
D gene: -
V gene: TRBV27
CDR3 DNA: TGTGCCAGCAGTTTATTCGGCGTCGGGAGGGGGCTAAGTGGGGCCAACGTCCTGACTTTC
CDR3 protein: CASSLFGVGRGLSGANVLTF

clone size: few
J gene: TRBJ2-1
D gene: TRBD1
V gene: TRBV30
CDR3 DNA: TGTGCCTGGAGTGCGGGACAGGGAACCTACAATGAGCAGTTCTTC
CDR3 protein: CAWSAGQGTYNEQFF

clone size: -
J gene: TRBJ2-7
D gene: -
V gene: TRBV5-1
CDR3 DNA: TGCGCCAGCAGCTTGGAATCGTACAGGGTTTCGGGCGAGCAGTACTTC
CDR3 protein: CASSLESYRVSGEQYF

clone size: -
J gene: TRBJ1-2
D gene: TRBD1
V gene: TRBV5-1
CDR3 DNA: TGCGCCAGCAGCTTGGTGACAGGGGACGGCTACACCTTC
CDR3 protein: CASSLVTGDGYTF

clone size: -
J gene: TRBJ2-5
D gene: TRBD1
V gene: TRBV28
CDR3 DNA: TGTGCCACCCACCAGGACAGGGACCAAGAGACCCAGTACTTC
CDR3 protein: CATHQDRDQETQYF

clone size: -
J gene: TRBJ1-1
D gene: TRBD1
V gene: TRBV19
CDR3 DNA: TGTGCCAGTAGTATCCCTACCAGGGGGCGCAGGGGGCCTGAAGCTTTCTTT
CDR3 protein: CASSIPTRGRRGPEAFF

clone size: -
J gene: TRBJ1-1
D gene: -
V gene: TRBV5-1
CDR3 DNA: TGCGCCAGCAGCTGGAACAGGGAAACTGAAGCTTTCTTT
CDR3 protein: CASSWNRETEAFF

clone size: -
J gene: TRBJ1-3
D gene: TRBD1
V gene: TRBV11-3
CDR3 DNA: TGTGCCAGCAGCTCGGGACAGGGGGAAGGAAACACCATATATTTT
CDR3 protein: CASSSGQGEGNTIYF

clone size: -
J gene: TRBJ2-1
D gene: TRBD1
V gene: TRBV28
CDR3 DNA: TGTGCCAGCACCCTAGGGGGCGGATTTTTCAATGAGCAGTTCTTC
CDR3 protein: CASTLGGGFFNEQFF

clone size: -
J gene: TRBJ1-4
D gene: TRBD1
V gene: TRBV12-3/TRBV12-4
CDR3 DNA: TGTGCCAGCAGGGGGGGACAGGATGAAAAACTGTTTTTT
CDR3 protein: CASRGGQDEKLFF

clone size: few
J gene: TRBJ2-1
D gene: -
V gene: TRBV29-1
CDR3 DNA: TGCAGCGTTGTGACACCCCCTTGGGATGAGCAGTTCTTC
CDR3 protein: CSVVTPPWDEQFF

clone size: -
J gene: TRBJ2-7
D gene: TRBD1
V gene: TRBV27
CDR3 DNA: TGTGCCAGCAGTCCCCCCGGGACAGGGTCATGGTACGAGCAGTACTTC
CDR3 protein: CASSPPGTGSWYEQYF

clone size: -
J gene: TRBJ2-1
D gene: -
V gene: TRBV5-1
CDR3 DNA: TGCGCCAGCAGCTTGCGGCCAGGGGCTGACAATGAGCAGTTCTTC
CDR3 protein: CASSLRPGADNEQFF

clone size: -
J gene: TRBJ2-5
D gene: TRBD2
V gene: TRBV6-1
CDR3 DNA: TGTGCCAGCAGTGAGTGGACTAGCGGAAGTAGAAAAGAGACCCAGTACTTC
CDR3 protein: CASSEWTSGSRKETQYF

clone size: -
J gene: TRBJ2-7
D gene: TRBD2
V gene: TRBV29-1
CDR3 DNA: TGCAGCGGTATGGGGCGGGAGAGAGGCGAGCAGTACTTC
CDR3 protein: CSGMGRERGEQYF

clone size: -
J gene: TRBJ2-5
D gene: TRBD2
V gene: TRBV5-1
CDR3 DNA: TGCGCCAGCAGCCCGGGACTAGCGGGCATGGAGGCCCAGTACTTC
CDR3 protein: CASSPGLAGMEAQYF

clone size: -
J gene: TRBJ2-1
D gene: -
V gene: TRBV7-9
CDR3 DNA: TGTGCCAGCAGCTTAGACGGTGAGCAGTTCTTC
CDR3 protein: CASSLDGEQFF

clone size: -
J gene: TRBJ2-5
D gene: TRBD2
V gene: TRBV27
CDR3 DNA: TGTGCCAGCAGACCTACTCCCGGGACTAGGGAGACCCAGTACTTC
CDR3 protein: CASRPTPGTRETQYF

clone size: -
J gene: TRBJ2-1
D gene: -
V gene: TRBV3-1/TRBV3-2
CDR3 DNA: TGTGCCAGCAGCCCCGCGGGGAGCTCCTACAATGAGCAGTTCTTC
CDR3 protein: CASSPAGSSYNEQFF

clone size: -
J gene: TRBJ2-1
D gene: TRBD2
V gene: TRBV5-1
CDR3 DNA: TGCGCCAGCAGCTTGGCTCCCAGCGGGAGGGCGGGTGAGCAGTTCTTC
CDR3 protein: CASSLAPSGRAGEQFF

clone size: -
J gene: TRBJ2-2
D gene: TRBD2
V gene: TRBV2
CDR3 DNA: TGTGCCAGCAGTGATCTCGAACTAGCGGGAGGACCTACCGGGGAGCTGTTTTTT
CDR3 protein: CASSDLELAGGPTGELFF

clone size: -
J gene: TRBJ1-2
D gene: -
V gene: TRBV7-9
CDR3 DNA: TGTGCCAGCAGCCCGAATGCGGGGGCGGGCTATGGCTACACCTTC
CDR3 protein: CASSPNAGAGYGYTF

clone size: -
J gene: TRBJ2-4
D gene: TRBD1
V gene: TRBV28
CDR3 DNA: TGTGCCAGCAGTACAAGGGGACAGGGAGGTTCCGACATTCAGTACTTC
CDR3 protein: CASSTRGQGGSDIQYF

clone size: -
J gene: TRBJ1-6
D gene: TRBD1
V gene: TRBV3-1/TRBV3-2
CDR3 DNA: TGTGCCAGCAGCCGGTACCGGGACAGGGGAAATTCACCCCTCCACTTT
CDR3 protein: CASSRYRDRGNSPLHF

clone size: -
J gene: TRBJ2-7
D gene: TRBD2
V gene: TRBV11-2
CDR3 DNA: TGTGCCAGCAGCATAGGACTAGCGCGTGACGAGCAGTACTTC
CDR3 protein: CASSIGLARDEQYF